This T cell receptor (beta chain) was profiled in a study of blood T cell repertoires in COVID-19. Exposed enrollees encountered a COVID-19 case at some point within 2 weeks before study entry. Here immunoSEQ multiplex PCR was the method, and the copy in TCRdb shows in-frame clones only, minus some. The profile shows roughly 260,000 clones, roughly 80% of them singletons. This TCR came from a woman aged 40 to 55 who had been exposed to COVID-19. The sequenced material came from PBMCs or T cells enriched from blood (not recorded which).

The CDR3 loop is CASSLARQGTNEKLFF. The CDR3 DNA is TGTGCCAGCAGCTTAGCCCGACAGGGAACTAATGAAAAACTGTTTTTT. The chain uses TRBV13 and TRBJ1-4, with TRBD1 identical over 7 bases. The germline gives CDR1 PRHDT, CDR2 FYEKMQ (reference sequence). After removal of 1 base from V and 1 base from J, the junction contained 3 bases not matched to a gene. The CDR3 loop spans 16 amino acids.